A selection of T cell receptor beta chains follows, all from one sample in a study of blood T cell repertoires in COVID-19. The data were produced by immunoSEQ multiplex PCR, yet TCRdb's version contains in-frame clones alone and is incomplete. This table holds under 85,000 clones, about four fifths found once. The specimen was peripheral blood. These receptors all come from a man in his fifties with active COVID-19. CDR3s include the opening cysteine and the closing phenylalanine or tryptophan. A D gene is named only where the DNA matches it firmly. A clone size is listed for some rows: how often the clone was seen (once, few, many), or a class if it is expanded.

D,V,J,size,CDR3,DNA
TRBD1,TRBV29-1,TRBJ1-2,-,CSGWTGEVDAGYTF,TGCAGCGGTTGGACAGGGGAGGTTGATGCTGGCTACACCTTC
TRBD1,TRBV6-5,TRBJ2-1,once,CASSYRDRDYNEQFF,TGTGCCAGCAGTTACCGGGACAGGGATTACAATGAGCAGTTCTTC
-,TRBV18,TRBJ2-5,-,CASSPPNEETQYF,TGTGCCAGCTCACCACCAAACGAGGAGACCCAGTACTTC
TRBD1,TRBV5-6,TRBJ2-1,-,CASSLLGQGDNEQFF,TGTGCCAGCAGCTTGTTGGGACAGGGAGACAATGAGCAGTTCTTC
-,TRBV6-6,TRBJ2-3,-,CASSKTSGLDTQYF,TGTGCCAGCAGTAAAACTAGTGGCCTAGATACGCAGTATTTT
-,TRBV4-1,TRBJ1-4,-,CASSQKGGATNEKLFF,TGCGCCAGCAGCCAAAAGGGGGGGGCAACTAATGAAAAACTGTTTTTT
TRBD1,TRBV3-1/TRBV3-2,TRBJ2-5,-,CASSQQISGGFGETQYF,TGTGCCAGCAGCCAACAGATTTCAGGGGGCTTTGGGGAGACCCAGTACTTC
-,TRBV5-6,TRBJ2-2,-,CASSWSSGELFF,TGTGCCAGCAGCTGGAGCTCCGGGGAGCTGTTTTTT
TRBD2,TRBV11-3,TRBJ2-3,few,CASSLDRPGLAGGTDTQYF,TGTGCCAGCAGCTTAGATCGTCCTGGACTAGCGGGAGGCACAGATACGCAGTATTTT
-,TRBV2,TRBJ1-6,-,CASRWGHSYNSPLHF,TGTGCCAGCAGGTGGGGACACTCCTATAATTCACCCCTCCACTTT